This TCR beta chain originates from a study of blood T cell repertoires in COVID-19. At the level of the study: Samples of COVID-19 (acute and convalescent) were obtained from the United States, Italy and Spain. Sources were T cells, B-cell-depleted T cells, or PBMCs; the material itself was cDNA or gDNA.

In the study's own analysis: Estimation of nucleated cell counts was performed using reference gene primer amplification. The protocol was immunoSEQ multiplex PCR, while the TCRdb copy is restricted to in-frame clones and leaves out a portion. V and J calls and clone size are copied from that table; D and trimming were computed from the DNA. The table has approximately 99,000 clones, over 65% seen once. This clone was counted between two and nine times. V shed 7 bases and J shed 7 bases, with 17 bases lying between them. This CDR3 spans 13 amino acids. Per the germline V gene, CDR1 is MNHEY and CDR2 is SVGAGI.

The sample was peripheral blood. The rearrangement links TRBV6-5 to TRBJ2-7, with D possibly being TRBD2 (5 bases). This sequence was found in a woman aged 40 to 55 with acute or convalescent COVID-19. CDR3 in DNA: TGTGCCAGCACGGTAGAGGGATTCAGGGAGCAGTACTTC. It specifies CASTVEGFREQYF.